Detailed here is one T cell receptor beta chain. A much more abundant neighbour one base away suggests this may be a read error. V lost 5 bases and J lost 3, with 13 bases in between. From germline, CDR1 is SEHNR and CDR2 FQNEAQ (reference sequence). The CDR3 sequence is 15 residues long. By 5'RACE with 10-nucleotide random UMIs, the cDNA was made. Via MiXCR, TCRdb re-called the 5' RACE reads, giving one row per CDR3 protein. The sample has about 62,000 distinct CDR3 sequences, over 3.5% seen once. The data originate from a study of neurological immune-mediated disorders. Unsorted libraries were prepared from 2 million PBMCs that had been stored at -80 C.

The chain is built from TRBV7-9 and TRBJ1-4; D is perhaps TRBD1 (5 bases). Sequenced material: PBMCs. The receptor was derived from a woman between 50 and 59 years old with multiple sclerosis. The CDR3 DNA reads as TGTGCCAGCAGCCGAAGACAGACACCTAATGAAAAACTGTTTTTT. Translated, it gives CASSRRQTPNEKLFF.